These 21 T cell receptor beta chains share one sample of origin, sequenced in a study of T cell responses to AZD1222 COVID-19 vaccine. The method was immunoSEQ multiplex PCR; TCRdb's version includes in-frame clones alone and lacks a portion of them. The sample lists about 110,000 clones; 80% to 95% were seen once. This sample comprised peripheral blood, obtained 28 days after the second AZD1222 dose. Receptors originate from an adult who received the AZD1222 COVID-19 vaccine.

The rearrangement joins TRBV28 to TRBJ1-6; D gene ambiguous. The CDR3 runs 11 residues. Germline V lookup: CDR1 MDHEN, CDR2 SYDVKM. The V end was cut by 5 bases, the J end by 11 bases, with 7 bases between. CDR3 loop: CASSLKTPLHF. The DNA of the CDR3 is TGTGCCAGCAGTCTAAAGACACCCCTCCACTTT.

The chain is built from TRBV6-5 and TRBJ1-3; D unclear. V was pared by 2 bases and J by 0 bases, with 8 bases between. This CDR3 contains 15 residues. In germline, CDR1 is MNHEY, CDR2 SVGAGI. The CDR3 sequence: CASSYAGHSGNTIYF. The CDR3, as DNA: TGTGCCAGCAGTTACGCAGGCCACTCTGGAAACACCATATATTTT.

The chain uses TRBV5-1 and TRBJ2-7, with D perhaps given as TRBD1 or TRBD2 (5 bases each). V lost 2 bases to trimming and J lost 0 bases, with 12 bases between them. The CDR3 contains 15 residues. CDR1 and CDR2 from the germline V gene are SGHRS and YFSETQ. The CDR3, as DNA: TGCGCCAGCAGCTTAAACTCAGGGAGCTCCTACGAGCAGTACTTC. This translates into CASSLNSGSSYEQYF.

The V and J genes are TRBV5-1 and TRBJ2-7; D unclear. Trimming cost V 1 base and J 5 bases, with 13 bases left between them. Looked up from germline, CDR1 is SGHRS and CDR2 is YFSETQ. CDR3 length: 14 residues. The CDR3 DNA reads as TGCGCCAGCAGCTTGAGTAGTTTCGTCCACGAGCAGTACTTC. Residues: CASSLSSFVHEQYF.

The rearrangement uses TRBV4-2 and TRBJ1-1; the D gene is possibly TRBD1 (5 bases). The CDR3 has 13 residues. In germline, CDR1 is LGHNA, CDR2 YNFKEQ. The V end was cut by 4 bases, the J end by 8 bases, with 14 bases between. The chain's CDR3 is CASSLPFGTEAFF. The CDR3 region has the DNA TGTGCCAGCAGCCTCCCGTTTGGGACCGAAGCTTTCTTT.

The sample holds one count of this clone. The rearrangement links TRBV5-5 to TRBJ1-4; D is possibly TRBD1 (5 bases). Trimming removed 3 bases from V and 6 bases from J, with 12 bases in between. The CDR3 has 14 residues. The germline gives CDR1 SGHKS, CDR2 YYEKEE (reference sequence). CDR3 amino acids: CASSSGVGDEKLFF. As DNA, the CDR3 is TGTGCCAGCAGCTCCGGGGTGGGGGATGAAAAACTGTTTTTT.

V is TRBV5-4 and J is TRBJ2-6; D not certain. V dropped 4 bases and J dropped 0 bases, with 11 bases sitting between them. Germline assignment: CDR1 SGHNT and CDR2 YYREEE (reference sequence). The CDR3 spans 16 residues. This CDR3 is CASSTKVFSGANVLTF. CDR3 nucleotides: TGTGCCAGCAGCACCAAAGTCTTCTCTGGGGCCAACGTCCTGACTTTC.

This chain links TRBV5-1 with TRBJ2-1, with a possible D match to TRBD2 (6 bases). Germline assignment: CDR1 SGHRS and CDR2 YFSETQ. This CDR3 is built from 16 residues. V gave up 4 bases and J gave up 0 bases, with 14 bases separating them. CDR3 region: CASSLGLTSSYNEQFF. The CDR3 bases are TGCGCCAGCAGCCTCGGACTAACTAGCTCCTACAATGAGCAGTTCTTC.

The gene calls are TRBV28 and TRBJ1-2; no reliable D call. The germline CDR1 and CDR2 sequences are MDHEN and SYDVKM. This CDR3 contains 14 residues. V was clipped by 2 bases and J by 4 bases, with 11 bases between them. The CDR3, as DNA: TGTGCCAGCAGTTTACCGGGCGGAGGCTATGGCTACACCTTC. Translation: CASSLPGGGYGYTF.

This clone appeared once. The V gene is TRBV2, the J gene TRBJ1-5; D possibly corresponds to TRBD1 (6 bases). The germline V gene has CDR1 SNHLY and CDR2 FYNNEI. Trimming stripped 7 bases from V and 4 bases from J, with 11 bases between. The CDR3 consists of 13 residues. As DNA, the CDR3 is TGTGCCAGCAAGGGGGGGCGAAATCAGCCCCAGCATTTT. Protein product: CASKGGRNQPQHF.

The chain employs TRBV24-1 and TRBJ2-1; TRBD1 agrees at 8 bases. CDR1 is KGHDR and CDR2 is SFDVKD in the germline V gene. V shed 0 bases and J 5 bases; nucleotides not matched to a gene: 5. The CDR3 is 16 amino acids. In nucleotides, the CDR3 is TGTGCCACCAGTGATTTGGACAGGGGAACCCACAATGAGCAGTTCTTC. It is translated as CATSDLDRGTHNEQFF.

The chain uses TRBV28 and TRBJ1-1; 12 nucleotides align to TRBD1. Trimming at V came to 8 bases and at J to 2 bases, leaving 6 bases not matched to a gene. From germline, CDR1 is MDHEN and CDR2 SYDVKM. The CDR3 contains 15 residues. The CDR3 coding sequence is TGTGCCAGCCATACCGGGACAGGGGGCAACACTGAAGCTTTCTTT. Translated, it gives CASHTGTGGNTEAFF.

V and J are TRBV7-3 and TRBJ2-1, with 7 bases identical to TRBD2. Germline assignment: CDR1 SGHTA and CDR2 FQGTGA. The trim removed 5 bases at V and 9 bases at J, leaving 13 bases unmatched. This CDR3 region has 15 residues. The CDR3 sequence is CASSPSGVTLGEQFF. The CDR3 DNA follows: TGTGCCAGCAGCCCCAGCGGGGTTACCCTAGGTGAGCAGTTCTTC. Filled out from reference TRBV7-3 and TRBJ2-1, the complete variable domain reads GAGVSQTPSNKVTEKGKYVELRCDPISGHTALYWYRQSLGQGPEFLIYFQGTGAADDSGLPNDRFFAVRPEGSVSTLKIQRTERGDSAVYLCASSPSGVTLGEQFFGPGTRLTVL.

The rearrangement uses TRBV25-1 and TRBJ2-7; a possible D gene is TRBD2 (7 bases). The V end lost 5 bases, the J end lost 3 bases, and 14 bases lay between the germline ends. The CDR3 has 14 amino acids. The germline V gene encodes CDR1 MGHDK and CDR2 SYGVNS. The CDR3, as DNA: TGTGCCAGCAGTCGGAGGGGGGGCAGCTACGAGCAGTACTTC. It encodes CASSRRGGSYEQYF.

Points on this clone: Compared with germline, one end of the junction differs, possibly owing to a read error. The chain joins TRBV12-3 or TRBV12-4 to TRBJ1-1, with TRBD1 identical over 7 bases. The CDR3 contains 12 residues. As DNA, the CDR3 is TGTGCCAGCAGCTTAGGGACAGCTGAAGCTTTCTTT. Residues: CASSLGTAEAFF.

V and J are TRBV5-4 and TRBJ2-2; D may be TRBD1 (6 bases). Germline CDR1 is SGHNT and CDR2 is YYREEE (reference sequence). V lost 4 bases and J lost 0, with 13 bases in between. The CDR3 has 16 residues. CDR3 bases: TGTGCCAGCAGCCCCCAGGGGCAGGCGAACACCGGGGAGCTGTTTTTT. Encoded protein: CASSPQGQANTGELFF.

This CDR3 reads CASSWTGPVSNQPQHF. The CDR3 nucleotides are TGTGCCAGCAGCTGGACGGGCCCGGTCAGCAATCAGCCCCAGCATTTT. J is TRBJ1-5 and V is TRBV7-8; D unclear. V was clipped by 4 bases and J by 1 base, with 14 bases between them. Germline loops: CDR1 SGHVS, CDR2 FQNEAQ. CDR3 length: 16 residues.

The V and J genes are TRBV5-5 and TRBJ1-3; D not certain. The CDR3 consists of 16 residues. V lost 4 bases and J 0 bases, leaving 14 bases between the germline ends. The germline gives CDR1 SGHKS, CDR2 YYEKEE (reference sequence). This CDR3 is CASSGHGGHSGNTIYF. CDR3 in DNA: TGTGCCAGCAGCGGGCACGGCGGGCACTCTGGAAACACCATATATTTT.

This chain uses TRBV19 with TRBJ2-1; D is unresolved. CDR3 length equals 13 residues. Trimming removed 11 bases from V and 0 bases from J, with 11 bases in between. CDR1 LNHDA and CDR2 SQIVND come from the germline V gene (reference sequence). The DNA for the CDR3 is TGTGCCTGCGGCGGTGGCTCCTACAATGAGCAGTTCTTC. Translating gives CACGGGSYNEQFF.

The rearrangement links TRBV27 to TRBJ1-1; D is unclear. The germline CDR1 and CDR2 sequences are MNHEY and SMNVEV (reference sequence). The CDR3 is made up of 16 amino acids. V was clipped by 1 base and J by 1 base, with 13 bases between them. CDR3 DNA sequence: TGTGCCAGCAGTTTATGGCGGACGCCACCGAACACTGAAGCTTTCTTT. It translates to CASSLWRTPPNTEAFF.

The chain is built from TRBV3-1 (or the pseudogene TRBV3-2) and TRBJ2-7; the match to TRBD1 covers 7 bases. CDR3 length: 13 amino acids. V shed 4 bases and J 6 bases; nucleotides not matched to a gene: 6. Germline V gene lookup returns CDR1 LGHDT and CDR2 YNNKEL (reference sequence). The chain's CDR3 is CASSRRQGSEQYF. The CDR3 nucleotides are TGTGCCAGCAGCCGCCGACAGGGTTCCGAGCAGTACTTC.